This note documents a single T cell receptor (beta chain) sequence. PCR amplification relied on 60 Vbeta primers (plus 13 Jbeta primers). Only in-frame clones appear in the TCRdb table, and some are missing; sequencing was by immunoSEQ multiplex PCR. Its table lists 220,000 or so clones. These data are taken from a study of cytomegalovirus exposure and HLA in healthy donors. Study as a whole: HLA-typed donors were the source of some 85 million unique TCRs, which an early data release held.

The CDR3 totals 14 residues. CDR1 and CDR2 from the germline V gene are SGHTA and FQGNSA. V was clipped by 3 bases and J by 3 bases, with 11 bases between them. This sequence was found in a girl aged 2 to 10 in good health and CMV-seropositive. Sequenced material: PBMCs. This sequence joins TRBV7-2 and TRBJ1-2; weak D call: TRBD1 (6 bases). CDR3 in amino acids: CASSFRGRDYGYTF. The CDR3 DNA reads TGTGCCAGCAGCTTCAGGGGTAGGGACTATGGCTACACCTTC.